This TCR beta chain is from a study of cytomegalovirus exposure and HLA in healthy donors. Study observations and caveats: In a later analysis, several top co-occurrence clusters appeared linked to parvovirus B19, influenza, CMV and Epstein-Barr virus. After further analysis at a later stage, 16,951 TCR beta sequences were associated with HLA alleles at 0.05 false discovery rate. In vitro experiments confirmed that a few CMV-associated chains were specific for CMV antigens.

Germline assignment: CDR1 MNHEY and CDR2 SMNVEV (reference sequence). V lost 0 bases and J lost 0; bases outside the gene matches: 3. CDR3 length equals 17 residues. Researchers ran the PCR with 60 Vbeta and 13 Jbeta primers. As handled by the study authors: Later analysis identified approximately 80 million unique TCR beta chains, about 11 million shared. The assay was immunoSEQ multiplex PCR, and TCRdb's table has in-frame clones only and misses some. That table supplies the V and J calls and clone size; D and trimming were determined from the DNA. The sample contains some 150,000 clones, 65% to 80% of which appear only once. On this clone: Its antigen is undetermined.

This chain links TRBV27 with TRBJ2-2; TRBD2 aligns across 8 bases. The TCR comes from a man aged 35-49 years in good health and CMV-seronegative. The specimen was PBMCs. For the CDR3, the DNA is TGTGCCAGCAGTTTATCAGCGGGGGCCACGAACACCGGGGAGCTGTTTTTT. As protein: CASSLSAGATNTGELFF.